These T cell receptor beta chains were read from a single sample in a study of sequential checkpoint blockade in melanoma. The repertoire was sequenced with immunoSEQ multiplex PCR; TCRdb's copy has only in-frame clones and lacks some. The sample has 25,000 to 30,000 clones, 83% seen once. Sequences were derived from CD8+ T cells sorted from blood (inferred from file names), sampled from a patient given nivolumab and ipilimumab in sequence. The source of these receptors is a human donor with melanoma. The CDR3 runs from the conserved cysteine through the conserved F or W. A D gene is named only where the DNA matches it firmly. The listing skips clone size in some rows; elsewhere it reads once, few, many or a size class.

J gene | V gene | clone size | D gene | CDR3 DNA | CDR3 protein
TRBJ2-2 | TRBV5-8 | once | - | TGTGCCAGCAGGGCGGTGACCGGGGAGCTGTTTTTT | CASRAVTGELFF
TRBJ2-1 | TRBV11-2 | - | TRBD2 | TGTGCCAGCAGCCGAAGCGGGGGGGCCGGGAGTGAGCAGTTCTTC | CASSRSGGAGSEQFF
TRBJ2-1 | TRBV27 | once | TRBD2 | TGTGCCAGCAGTTCGTTGACTAGCGGTGTTAATGAGCAGTTCTTC | CASSSLTSGVNEQFF
TRBJ2-7 | TRBV27 | once | TRBD2 | TGTGCCAGCAGCCCCGCGGCTAGCGGCTACGAGCAGTACTTC | CASSPAASGYEQYF
TRBJ2-1 | TRBV5-6 | few | - | TGTGCCAGCAGCCCTGACTATCGTGAGCAGTTCTTC | CASSPDYREQFF
TRBJ1-1 | TRBV6-5 | - | - | TGTGCCAGCAGTTACGGGGGGGCCACTGAAGCTTTCTTT | CASSYGGATEAFF
TRBJ1-5 | TRBV7-9 | - | - | TGTGCCAGCAGAACCCAGGGCCCGCGTCAGCCCCAGCATTTT | CASRTQGPRQPQHF
TRBJ2-7 | TRBV21-1 | - | - | TGTGCCAGCAGCAAAAGAGGGCCAGGGGACGAGCAGTACTTC | CASSKRGPGDEQYF
TRBJ1-5 | TRBV19 | - | - | TGTGCCAGTAGTATTATGGGCAGCTCCAATCAGCCCCAGCATTTT | CASSIMGSSNQPQHF
TRBJ1-1 | TRBV5-4 | - | - | TGTGCCAGCAGCTTGGGGCCAGGGGACACTGAAGCTTTCTTT | CASSLGPGDTEAFF
TRBJ2-7 | TRBV10-2 | - | - | TGCGCCAGCGGGCCAGGGGACGAGCAGTACTTC | CASGPGDEQYF
TRBJ2-1 | TRBV6-5 | - | TRBD2 | TGTGCCAGCAGTTTGTTAGCGGGAGGGGGATACAATGAGCAGTTCTTC | CASSLLAGGGYNEQFF
TRBJ2-7 | TRBV13 | - | TRBD1 | TGTGCCAGCAGCTTAGGAACGGGACAGGGCTACGAGCAGTACTTC | CASSLGTGQGYEQYF
TRBJ2-3 | TRBV4-3 | - | - | TGCGCCAGCAGCCAAGATGGGCGTCTGGGAGATACGCAGTATTTT | CASSQDGRLGDTQYF
TRBJ1-1 | TRBV15 | - | - | TGTGCCACCAGCAGAGATCCAGGCTCGAACACTGAAGCTTTCTTT | CATSRDPGSNTEAFF
TRBJ1-2 | TRBV19 | few | TRBD1 | TGTGCCAGTAGTATAGCAGGGGGCGCCGGAAACTATGGCTACACCTTC | CASSIAGGAGNYGYTF